This T cell receptor beta chain was sequenced in a study of T cells in localized non-small cell lung cancer. Assay used: immunoSEQ multiplex PCR; TCRdb lists only in-frame clones, some missing. Of about 30,000 clones in the sample, 94% were seen once. Of note for this clone: The antigen is unknown.

V lost 5 bases and J 3 bases, leaving 8 bases between the germline ends. The V gene's germline CDR1 is SGHAT and CDR2 FQNNGV. The CDR3 covers 12 residues. General study points: T cell clonality was highest in uninvolved adjacent lung, above tumor. Longer overall survival was seen with higher T cell density measured in blood.

The J gene is TRBJ2-7, the V gene TRBV11-2; no definite D call. The TCR originated in a woman aged 35-70 years with stage I lung adenocarcinoma. The sequencing used peripheral blood, collected before any cancer treatment. CDR3 sequence: CASSPLGYEQYF. The DNA of the CDR3 is TGTGCCAGCAGCCCGCTAGGCTACGAGCAGTACTTC.